This T cell receptor beta chain comes out of a study of monozygotic twins with inflammatory bowel disease. The CDR3 totals 14 residues. Germline assignment: CDR1 SGDLS and CDR2 YYNGEE. TCRdb reworked the 5' RACE reads into one entry per CDR3 protein, no DNA. The sample is made up of more than 300,000 distinct CDR3 sequences, and the top ten hold just over 2.5% of it. Sequencing used blood. This sequence originates from a human donor with ulcerative colitis or Crohn's disease, or a healthy co-twin of an affected twin (not recorded which). This chain connects TRBV9 to TRBJ2-7; TCRdb picks TRBD2, but there is no DNA to check that call. CDR3 sequence: CASSVERGGYEQYF.